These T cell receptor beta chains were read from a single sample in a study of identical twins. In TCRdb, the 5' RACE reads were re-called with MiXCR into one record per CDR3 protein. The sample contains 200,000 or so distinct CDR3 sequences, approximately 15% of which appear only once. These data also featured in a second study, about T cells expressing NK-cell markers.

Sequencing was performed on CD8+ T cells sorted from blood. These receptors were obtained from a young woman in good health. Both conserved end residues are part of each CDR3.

cdr3_aa: CASSPRTGPNTEAFF
j_call: TRBJ1-1
v_call: TRBV9

cdr3_aa: CASRGTSGSGTGELFF
j_call: TRBJ2-2
v_call: TRBV7-2

cdr3_aa: CASSQATGEETQYF
j_call: TRBJ2-5
v_call: TRBV3-1

cdr3_aa: CASRDSRYNEQFF
j_call: TRBJ2-1
v_call: TRBV5-1

cdr3_aa: CASSETEDEQYF
j_call: TRBJ2-7
v_call: TRBV9

cdr3_aa: CASSLGHISNQPQHF
j_call: TRBJ1-5
v_call: TRBV7-8

cdr3_aa: CASSYLASGRMEQFF
j_call: TRBJ2-1
v_call: TRBV6-2/TRBV6-3

cdr3_aa: CASTWTGGSYGYTF
j_call: TRBJ1-2
v_call: TRBV28

cdr3_aa: CASSVGDRPSPLHF
j_call: TRBJ1-6
v_call: TRBV9

cdr3_aa: CASSVQGANEQFF
j_call: TRBJ2-1
v_call: TRBV9

cdr3_aa: CASSLLSSGGANTQYF
j_call: TRBJ2-3
v_call: TRBV27

cdr3_aa: CASSPSGGGTDTQYF
j_call: TRBJ2-3
v_call: TRBV7-3

cdr3_aa: CSAKPKGRGYYEQYF
j_call: TRBJ2-7
v_call: TRBV20-1

cdr3_aa: CASSLAVVLAGEGNEQFF
j_call: TRBJ2-1
v_call: TRBV7-2

cdr3_aa: CATSKGTFGELFF
j_call: TRBJ2-2
v_call: TRBV24-1

cdr3_aa: CASSSSWDEGTDTQYF
j_call: TRBJ2-3
v_call: TRBV5-1

cdr3_aa: CASRPGQGAREQYF
j_call: TRBJ2-7
v_call: TRBV12-3/TRBV12-4

cdr3_aa: CSANKAGAGNEQFF
j_call: TRBJ2-1
v_call: TRBV20-1

cdr3_aa: CASSGGGLSGEQFF
j_call: TRBJ2-1
v_call: TRBV11-2

cdr3_aa: CSAPLAANEKLFF
j_call: TRBJ1-4
v_call: TRBV20-1

cdr3_aa: CASSSGQGFLAASYEQYF
j_call: TRBJ2-7
v_call: TRBV27

cdr3_aa: CASSPPLYNEQFF
j_call: TRBJ2-1
v_call: TRBV12-3/TRBV12-4